This entry lists 21 T cell receptor beta chains sequenced from one sample in a study of T-cell reconstitution after alpha-beta-depleted transplantation in children. Preparation of the TCRbeta library involved a method that used unique molecular identifiers. TCRdb re-called the PCR reads through MiXCR, storing one row per CDR3 protein. The top ten hold approximately 39% of the sample, which has approximately 500,000 distinct CDR3 sequences, roughly 27% seen once. This sample comprised PBMCs, obtained before TCRalphabeta/CD19-depleted stem cell transplant. The receptors here all came from a boy younger than two with Wiskott-Aldrich syndrome, due to receive a stem cell transplant.

The table lists this clonotype with a few counts. V is TRBV29-1 and J is TRBJ2-7, with TRBD2 identical over 9 bases. CDR3 length: 15 residues. Trimming took 1 base from V and 3 from J; bases not matched to a gene: 7. Germline V CDR1 and CDR2: SQVTM, ANQGSEA. CDR3 in DNA: TGCAGCGTTGAAGTATTTAGCGGGAGCTTCTACGAGCAGTACTTC. Translating it yields CSVEVFSGSFYEQYF.

This clonotype was detected a few times. The J gene is TRBJ2-1, the V gene TRBV11-2; 12 positions match TRBD2. Germline loops: CDR1 SGHAT, CDR2 FQNNGV. CDR3 length: 15 residues. V dropped 1 base and J dropped 8; count of bases not matched to a gene: 3. Written as DNA, the CDR3 is TGTGCCAGCAGCTTAGGGCCTAGCGGGAGGGATGAGCAGTTCTTC. It translates to CASSLGPSGRDEQFF.

This clonotype was detected a few times. V is TRBV21-1 and J is TRBJ2-2; the DNA was not used to check the table's D call, TRBD1. TRBV21-1 is classified as a pseudogene. The CDR3 consists of 14 residues. CDR3 sequence (DNA): TGTGCCAGCGACAGGGGTGGGAGAACCGGGGAGCTGTTTTTT. Encoded protein: CASDRGGRTGELFF.

The gene calls are TRBV5-5 and TRBJ2-1; D possibly corresponds to TRBD1 (6 bases). V lost 2 bases to trimming and J lost 10 bases, with 19 bases between them. This CDR3 contains 15 residues. The germline CDR1 and CDR2 sequences are SGHKS and YYEKEE (reference sequence). CDR3 in amino acids: CASSFRGMGAGEQFF. CDR3 in DNA: TGTGCCAGCAGCTTCCGGGGCATGGGGGCCGGGGAGCAGTTCTTC.

This clonotype has a handful of counts. The chain links TRBV7-2 to TRBJ2-7; 7 bases are a match to TRBD1. The CDR3 runs to 15 residues. Germline loops: CDR1 SGHTA, CDR2 FQGNSA. V lost 2 bases, J lost 3 bases, and 7 bases stayed unmatched. CDR3 nucleotide sequence: TGTGCCAGCAGCTTAATTGGGGGACAGCACTACGAGCAGTACTTC. Translated, it gives CASSLIGGQHYEQYF.

This chain joins TRBV12-3 or TRBV12-4 and TRBJ2-1, with D possibly TRBD2 on 7 matching bases. V lost 4 bases to trimming and J lost 6 bases, with 13 bases between them. The CDR3 consists of 14 residues. The CDR3 DNA is TGTGCCAGCAGTTCCAGCGGGACAATCAATGAGCAGTTCTTC. Its translation is CASSSSGTINEQFF.

The V call is TRBV3-1, the J call TRBJ1-2, with TRBD1 as a possible D gene (5 bases). The germline V gene has CDR1 LGHDT and CDR2 YNNKEL (reference sequence). The CDR3 contains 18 residues. V was shortened by 4 bases and J by 0 bases, with 21 bases between the two germline ends. Here the CDR3 reads CASSPGPHFPQPNYGYTF. CDR3 DNA sequence: TGTGCCAGCAGCCCGGGACCCCATTTTCCCCAACCTAACTATGGCTACACCTTC.

Comments on this clonotype: At one end the junction does not follow the germline gene, possibly because of a read error. The chain's CDR3 is CSSSLGTQETQYF. The DNA for the CDR3 is TGTTCCAGCAGCTTAGGAACCCAAGAGACCCAGTACTTC. This chain links TRBV7-6 with TRBJ2-5, with D uncertain. The V gene's germline CDR1 is SGHVS and CDR2 FNYEAQ. The CDR3 contains 13 residues.

The gene calls are TRBV11-2 and TRBJ2-3, with D possibly being TRBD2 (6 bases). Germline V gives CDR1 SGHAT, CDR2 FQNNGV. This CDR3 region has 13 residues. Trimming took off 7 bases at V and 7 bases at J, with 15 bases between the two ends. The CDR3 nucleotides are TGTGCCAGCAACTTGGGGGGAGGATATACGCAGTATTTT. It encodes CASNLGGGYTQYF.

The chain has TRBV20-1 and TRBJ2-7, with D perhaps TRBD2 (5 bases). The CDR3 has 14 amino acids. The V end was cut by 5 bases, the J end by 1 base, with 15 bases between. Germline V gene lookup returns CDR1 DFQATT and CDR2 SNEGSKA (reference sequence). CDR3 residues: CSAGGSGKSYEQYF. DNA for the CDR3: TGCAGTGCTGGTGGGTCGGGGAAGTCCTACGAGCAGTACTTC.

The J gene is TRBJ1-1, the V gene TRBV7-9; no clear D gene. The CDR3 is 15 residues long. Trimming pared 3 bases from V and 2 bases from J, leaving 13 bases between. The V gene's germline CDR1 is SEHNR and CDR2 FQNEAQ (reference sequence). CDR3 residues: CASSFMRSVNTEAFF. The CDR3 bases are TGTGCCAGCAGCTTCATGCGATCGGTAAACACTGAAGCTTTCTTT.

V is TRBV7-9 and J is TRBJ2-7; the match to TRBD2 covers 9 bases. Losses at the gene ends were 0 bases for V and 6 bases for J; bases not matched to a gene: 9. Germline V lookup: CDR1 SEHNR, CDR2 FQNEAQ (reference sequence). This CDR3 region has 16 residues. The CDR3 DNA reads as TGTGCCAGCAGCTTAGCGCTCCCTAGCGGGGCACCCGAGCAGTACTTC. This gives the protein CASSLALPSGAPEQYF.

This clonotype was seen a handful of times. The V and J genes are TRBV20-1 and TRBJ2-3; perhaps D is TRBD1 or TRBD2 (5 bases each). V lost 5 bases, J lost 0 bases, and 18 bases lay in between. CDR3 size: 16 residues. The V gene's germline CDR1 is DFQATT and CDR2 SNEGSKA (reference sequence). This CDR3 reads CSAPPLGTRSTDTQYF. The CDR3 DNA reads TGCAGTGCTCCTCCCCTGGGGACCAGAAGCACAGATACGCAGTATTTT.

This clonotype has a handful of counts. CDR3 bases: TGTGCCAGCAGATTGCAACTAGCGGACAATGAGCAGTTCTTC. Translated, it gives CASRLQLADNEQFF. This chain connects TRBV12-3 or TRBV12-4 to TRBJ2-1, with TRBD2 identical over 8 bases. V was clipped by 6 bases and J by 5 bases; unmatched bases: 6. This CDR3 contains 14 residues.

The gene calls are TRBV9 and TRBJ2-1; 8 bases align to TRBD2. The CDR3 length is 16 residues. V lost 0 bases, J lost 2 bases, and 4 bases stayed unmatched. CDR1 is SGDLS, CDR2 YYNGEE, per germline. The CDR3 spells CASSVELAGTYNEQFF. The DNA for the CDR3 is TGTGCCAGCAGCGTAGAATTAGCGGGGACCTACAATGAGCAGTTCTTC.

This rearrangement joins TRBV20-1 to TRBJ2-7; 7 nucleotides align to TRBD2. Germline V gene data show CDR1 as DFQATT and CDR2 as SNEGSKA (reference sequence). V shed 0 bases, J shed 2 bases, and the junction held 13 bases outside the gene matches. CDR3 length: 17 amino acids. CDR3 in DNA: TGCAGTGCTAGAGAGACCCTCCTGAGCGGGAATACCTACGAGCAGTACTTC. Residues: CSARETLLSGNTYEQYF.

The sample holds a few counts of this clonotype. The genes are TRBV29-1 and TRBJ1-2; 10 bases agree with TRBD1. CDR3 size: 15 residues. Germline V gives CDR1 SQVTM, CDR2 ANQGSEA. The V segment lost 4 bases and the J segment 4 bases; nucleotides outside the gene matches: 9. The CDR3 DNA reads TGCAGCGTTGGGGCCGGGGGACAGGGGCTCTATGGCTACACCTTC. As protein: CSVGAGGQGLYGYTF.

The genes are TRBV27 and TRBJ2-7, with 9 nucleotides matching TRBD2. V lost 6 bases and J lost 0; bases outside the gene matches: 6. Germline values: CDR1 MNHEY, CDR2 SMNVEV (reference sequence). The CDR3 has 15 amino acids. CDR3 residues: CASRKAAGGSYEQYF. The CDR3 DNA is TGTGCCAGCAGGAAGGCAGCGGGGGGCTCCTACGAGCAGTACTTC.

With regard to this clonotype: This likely comes from a read error, as the CDR3 has no conserved phenylalanine or tryptophan at its end. In nucleotides, the CDR3 is TGTGCCAGCAACGGGGAGGGGTACAATGAGCAGTTCTAC. Its protein is CASNGEGYNEQFY. This rearrangement joins TRBV2 to TRBJ2-1; TRBD2 matches at 7 bases. Germline V gives CDR1 SNHLY, CDR2 FYNNEI. This CDR3 has 13 residues. V trimming: 7 bases; J trimming: 4 bases; junction bases outside the gene matches: 4.

The CDR3 reads CASSLGGGLPYNHKRSEQFF. For the CDR3, the DNA is TGTGCCAGCAGCTTAGGGGGAGGCCTCCCTTATAACCATAAAAGATCTGAGCAGTTCTTC. V is TRBV11-2 and J is TRBJ2-1; D is perhaps TRBD2 (6 bases). V was shortened by 1 base and J by 9 bases, with 31 bases between the two germline ends. This CDR3 contains 20 residues. The germline gives CDR1 SGHAT, CDR2 FQNNGV.

This clonotype occurred a few times. The rearrangement links TRBV7-2 to TRBJ2-7; D is undetermined. V was shortened by 2 bases and J by 1 base, with 12 bases between the two germline ends. Germline-derived CDR1 and CDR2 are SGHTA and FQGNSA. The CDR3 loop spans 15 amino acids. CDR3 nucleotide sequence: TGTGCCAGCAGCTTATCAGGCGTGACTTCCTACGAGCAGTACTTC. It specifies CASSLSGVTSYEQYF.